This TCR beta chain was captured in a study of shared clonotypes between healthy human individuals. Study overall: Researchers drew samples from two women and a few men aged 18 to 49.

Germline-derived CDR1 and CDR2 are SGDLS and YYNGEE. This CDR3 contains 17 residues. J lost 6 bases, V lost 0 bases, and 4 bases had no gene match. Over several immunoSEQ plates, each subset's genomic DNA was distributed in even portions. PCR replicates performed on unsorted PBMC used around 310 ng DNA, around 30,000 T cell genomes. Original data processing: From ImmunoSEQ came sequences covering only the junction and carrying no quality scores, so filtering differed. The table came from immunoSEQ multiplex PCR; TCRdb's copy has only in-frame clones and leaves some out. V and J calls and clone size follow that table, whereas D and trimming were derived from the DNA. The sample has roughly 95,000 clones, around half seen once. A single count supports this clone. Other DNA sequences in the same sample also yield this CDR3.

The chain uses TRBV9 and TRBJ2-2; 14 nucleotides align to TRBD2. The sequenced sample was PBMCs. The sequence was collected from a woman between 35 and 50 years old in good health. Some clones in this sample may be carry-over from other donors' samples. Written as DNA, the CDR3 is TGTGCCAGCAGCGTAGCTCCGACTAGCGGGAGGGCCGGGGAGCTGTTTTTT. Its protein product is CASSVAPTSGRAGELFF.